The 11 T cell receptor beta chains below were found in one sample sequenced in a study of blood T cell repertoires in COVID-19. Assay: immunoSEQ multiplex PCR; the TCRdb copy retains only in-frame clones and omits some. This sample has about 110,000 clones; approximately 80% occur once, and the top ten carry around 20%. Input material: peripheral blood. These receptors came from a man in his 70s with active or convalescent COVID-19.

This clone was seen ten or more times. The gene calls are TRBV9 and TRBJ1-1; D is perhaps TRBD1 (5 bases). The CDR3 covers 15 residues. Trimming cost V 0 bases and J 5 bases, with 14 bases left between them. CDR1 SGDLS and CDR2 YYNGEE come from the germline V gene. The CDR3: CASSVVTGVGTEAFF. The CDR3 DNA reads as TGTGCCAGCAGCGTAGTTACGGGGGTAGGGACTGAAGCTTTCTTT.

The chain employs TRBV18 and TRBJ1-1, with 11 bases identical to TRBD1. Germline V lookup: CDR1 KGHSH, CDR2 LQKENI. V lost 6 bases to trimming and J lost 4 bases; unmatched junction nucleotides: 10. The CDR3 length is 16 residues. Here the CDR3 reads CASSRPGTGGSTEAFF. The CDR3 DNA reads as TGTGCCAGCTCCCGTCCCGGGACAGGGGGGTCCACTGAAGCTTTCTTT.

V gene TRBV7-8 combines with J gene TRBJ1-1; the D is unclear. Trimming pared 1 base from V and 8 bases from J, leaving 11 bases between. Per the germline V gene, CDR1 is SGHVS and CDR2 is FQNEAQ. The CDR3 runs to 13 residues. The CDR3 reads CASSLGKLQEAFF. In DNA, the CDR3 is TGTGCCAGCAGCTTAGGAAAGTTGCAGGAAGCTTTCTTT.

This chain links TRBV6-6 with TRBJ1-6, with D maybe TRBD1 (5 bases). The length of the CDR3 is 14 residues. V was shortened by 4 bases and J by 10 bases, with 14 bases between the two germline ends. The germline V gene has CDR1 MNHNY and CDR2 SVGAGI (reference sequence). The CDR3 sequence: CASSSPAGPSPLHF. For the CDR3, the DNA is TGTGCCAGCAGTTCCCCGGCAGGGCCCTCACCCCTCCACTTT.

The chain uses TRBV7-3 and TRBJ2-1; TRBD2 agrees at 11 bases. The CDR3 runs to 15 residues. Per germline, CDR1 SGHTA and CDR2 FQGTGA. V dropped 5 bases and J dropped 7; count of bases not matched to a gene: 7. CDR3 protein: CASSPGLAALNEQFF. The CDR3 bases are TGTGCCAGCAGCCCGGGACTAGCGGCACTAAATGAGCAGTTCTTC.

V is TRBV6-1 and J is TRBJ1-6; no firm D call. CDR1 and CDR2 from the germline V gene are MNHNS and SASEGT. Trimming pared 3 bases from V and 7 bases from J, leaving 13 bases between. CDR3 size: 15 residues. CDR3 loop: CASSEVTNMNSPLHF. The CDR3 coding sequence is TGTGCCAGCAGTGAGGTAACAAATATGAATTCACCCCTCCACTTT.

This clone was counted a few times. The chain combines TRBV29-1 with TRBJ1-5; 9 bases fit TRBD1. Germline V gene data show CDR1 as SQVTM and CDR2 as ANQGSEA. CDR3 length: 14 amino acids. J was trimmed by 3 bases and V by 5 bases; bases with no gene match: 5. The CDR3, as DNA: TGCAGCGTTTCCGGGACAGGGTACAATCAGCCCCAGCATTTT. It specifies CSVSGTGYNQPQHF.

The CDR3 nucleotides read TGTGCCAGTAGTTCTAGCGGGGCCTGGAATGAGCAGTTCTTC. This gives the protein CASSSSGAWNEQFF. V and J are TRBV19 and TRBJ2-1, with 9 positions matching TRBD2. This CDR3 comprises 14 residues. In germline, CDR1 is LNHDA, CDR2 SQIVND (reference sequence). The V segment lost 5 bases and the J segment 7 bases; nucleotides outside the gene matches: 6.

This rearrangement joins TRBV10-3 to TRBJ1-2; 8 bases align to TRBD1. Trimming at V came to 6 bases and at J to 6 bases, leaving 6 bases not matched to a gene. This CDR3 contains 13 residues. Germline CDR1 ENHRY, CDR2 SYGVKD. The CDR3 bases are TGTGCCATCAGAGTTACAGGGGGTCATGGCTACACCTTC. It yields the protein CAIRVTGGHGYTF.

The V gene is TRBV6-6, the J gene TRBJ1-6, with 10 bases aligning to TRBD1. Germline V lookup: CDR1 MNHNY, CDR2 SVGAGI (reference sequence). The J segment lost 8 bases and the V segment lost 6 bases, leaving 4 bases of the junction unmatched. The CDR3 is made up of 14 amino acids. The CDR3 DNA sequence: TGTGCCAGCAGGGGACAGGGGTTCGATTCACCCCTCCACTTT. It translates to CASRGQGFDSPLHF.

The V gene is TRBV2, the J gene TRBJ2-3, with a possible D match to TRBD2 (6 bases). Looked up from germline, CDR1 is SNHLY and CDR2 is FYNNEI. CDR3 length equals 14 residues. The V end lost 6 bases, the J end lost 1 base, and 11 bases lay between the germline ends. CDR3 loop: CASSAGTGTDTQYF. For the CDR3, the DNA is TGTGCCAGCAGCGCGGGAACGGGCACAGATACGCAGTATTTT.